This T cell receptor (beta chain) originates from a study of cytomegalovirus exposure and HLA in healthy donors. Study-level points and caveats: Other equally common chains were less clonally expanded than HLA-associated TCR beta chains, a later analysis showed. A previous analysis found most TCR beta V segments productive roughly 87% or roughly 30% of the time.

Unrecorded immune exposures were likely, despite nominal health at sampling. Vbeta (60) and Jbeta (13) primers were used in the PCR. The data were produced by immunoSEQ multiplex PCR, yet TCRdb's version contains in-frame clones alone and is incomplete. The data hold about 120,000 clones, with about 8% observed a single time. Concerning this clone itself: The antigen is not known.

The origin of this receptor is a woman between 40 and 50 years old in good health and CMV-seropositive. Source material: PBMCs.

Here the CDR3 reads CASSLDVGARTEAFF. The CDR3 bases are TGTGCCAGCAGCTTAGATGTGGGGGCGCGTACTGAAGCTTTCTTT. The chain joins TRBV7-6 to TRBJ1-1; tentatively, D is TRBD1 (6 bases). Germline V CDR1 and CDR2: SGHVS, FNYEAQ. Trimming pared 1 base from V and 5 bases from J, leaving 14 bases between. This CDR3 comprises 15 residues.